The subject of this entry is one T cell receptor (beta chain). The sample originates from a study of blood T cell repertoires in COVID-19. On the study more broadly: Acute-phase and convalescent COVID-19 samples originated in the United States, Italy and Spain. Sample material is recorded as cDNA or gDNA derived from T cells, B-cell-depleted T cells, or PBMCs.

Germline V gene sequence: CDR1 SGHRS, CDR2 YFSETQ. This CDR3 comprises 14 residues. V was shortened by 4 bases and J by 4 bases, with 14 bases between the two germline ends. As processed by the authors: Amplifying reference gene primers gave estimates of nucleated cell counts. Profiling relied on immunoSEQ multiplex PCR, and the TCRdb table lists in-frame clones only, not all of them. The V and J calls and clone size were taken over from that table, and D and trimming were inferred from the DNA. The data contain approximately 170,000 clones, roughly 84% of them singletons. This chain joins TRBV5-1 and TRBJ2-5; D is perhaps TRBD2 (6 bases). The sample taken for sequencing was peripheral blood. This sequence originates from a human donor with acute or convalescent COVID-19. The donor label of this sample is uncertain. The CDR3 spells CASSPLGSPETQYF. The CDR3 nucleotides read TGCGCCAGCAGCCCCCTCGGGAGTCCAGAGACCCAGTACTTC.